The 23 T cell receptor beta chains presented below share a single source sample, sequenced in a study of blood T cell repertoires in COVID-19. TCRdb's copy holds only in-frame clones and misses some; the assay was immunoSEQ multiplex PCR. The sample contains roughly 110,000 clones, about 80% of which appear only once. Sequences were obtained from peripheral blood. The receptor source for this set is a man between 65 and 85 years old with acute or convalescent COVID-19.

The V call is TRBV7-3, the J call TRBJ2-7, with 11 bases fitting TRBD2. The germline V gene encodes CDR1 SGHTA and CDR2 FQGTGA. There are 15 residues in the CDR3. Trimming took 5 bases from V and 1 from J; bases not matched to a gene: 4. The CDR3 nucleotides read TGTGCCAGCAGCCTCACTAGCGGGGGATCCTACGAGCAGTACTTC. Its protein is CASSLTSGGSYEQYF.

The chain joins TRBV5-1 to TRBJ1-1; TRBD1 might be the D (5 bases). Germline lookup yields CDR1 SGHRS and CDR2 YFSETQ. V was clipped by 0 bases and J by 1 base, with 10 bases between them. The CDR3 runs 15 residues. CDR3 coding DNA: TGCGCCAGCAGCTTGGGCTGGGGCGAGAACACTGAAGCTTTCTTT. Protein sequence: CASSLGWGENTEAFF.

The chain has TRBV9 and TRBJ2-5, with a weak D call TRBD2 (5 bases). Germline CDR1 reads SGDLS; CDR2 reads YYNGEE. The V and J ends lost 0 bases and 4 bases respectively, with 7 bases between them. This CDR3 is built from 13 residues. The CDR3 loop is CASSVDGVETQYF. CDR3 DNA sequence: TGTGCCAGCAGCGTAGACGGGGTAGAGACCCAGTACTTC.

The chain recombines TRBV3-1 (or the pseudogene TRBV3-2) with TRBJ2-3, with a weak D call TRBD2 (6 bases). Germline-derived CDR1 and CDR2 are LGHDT and YNNKEL (reference sequence). V shed 1 base and J shed 12 bases, with 11 bases lying between them. This CDR3 comprises 12 residues. The CDR3 sequence is CASSQAGTPQYF. The DNA for the CDR3 is TGTGCCAGCAGCCAAGCCGGGACTCCTCAGTATTTT.

This chain uses TRBV5-6 with TRBJ1-2; D is possibly TRBD1 (6 bases). The CDR3 runs 15 residues. Trimming took off 6 bases at V and 4 bases at J, with 19 bases between the two ends. In germline, CDR1 is SGHDT, CDR2 YYEEEE. This chain's CDR3 is CASTLISGVSYGYTF. In DNA, the CDR3 is TGTGCCAGCACCCTAATCTCAGGGGTCTCCTATGGCTACACCTTC. Full variable domain (missing parts from reference TRBV5-6 and TRBJ1-2): DAGVTQSPTHLIKTRGQQVTLRCSPKSGHDTVSWYQQALGQGPQFIFQYYEEEERQRGNFPDRFSGHQFPNYSSELNVNALLLGDSALYLCASTLISGVSYGYTFGSGTRLTVV.

The CDR3 DNA sequence: TGTGCCAGTAGCCGGACAGAGAACACTGAAGCTTTCTTT. Protein: CASSRTENTEAFF. V and J are TRBV19 and TRBJ1-1, with D maybe TRBD1 (6 bases). With 6 bases removed from V and 1 base from J, the gap between germline ends came to 9 bases. CDR1 is LNHDA and CDR2 is SQIVND in the germline V gene (reference sequence). CDR3 length: 13 amino acids.

This chain uses TRBV5-4 with TRBJ2-5, with TRBD2 matching over 12 bases. The CDR3 sequence is 17 residues long. The V and J ends lost 0 bases and 2 bases, in that order; junction bases with no gene match: 5. Germline CDR1 is SGHNT and CDR2 is YYREEE (reference sequence). CDR3 region: CASSLGPSGGVQETQYF. Written as DNA, the CDR3 is TGTGCCAGCAGCTTGGGACCTAGCGGGGGGGTACAAGAGACCCAGTACTTC.

This clone was counted a single time. The rearrangement uses TRBV5-1 and TRBJ2-2; the D gene is possibly TRBD1 (5 bases). Germline CDR1 is SGHRS and CDR2 is YFSETQ. The CDR3 runs 19 residues. Trimming pared 1 base from V and 3 bases from J, leaving 22 bases between. CDR3 coding DNA: TGCGCCAGCAGCTTGAGGGCAGGGCCCCTTCGAGTGGACACCGGGGAGCTGTTTTTT. This codes for CASSLRAGPLRVDTGELFF.

This clone was picked up one time. The V gene is TRBV27, the J gene TRBJ2-3; 7 positions match TRBD1. Germline loops: CDR1 MNHEY, CDR2 SMNVEV (reference sequence). The ends lost 4 bases at V and 7 bases at J; junction bases unmatched: 5. CDR3 length: 13 residues. CDR3 coding DNA: TGTGCCAGCAGTTCAGGGGGTATGAATACGCAGTATTTT. The encoded protein is CASSSGGMNTQYF.

This CDR3 is CASSYQLTGGAETQYF. CDR3 nucleotides: TGTGCCAGCAGTTATCAACTAACAGGGGGCGCGGAGACCCAGTACTTC. The rearrangement links TRBV6-5 to TRBJ2-5; TRBD1 matches 9 bases. J gave up 5 bases and V 3 bases, and 10 bases lay outside the gene matches. The CDR3 has 16 amino acids. Germline CDR1 and CDR2: MNHEY and SVGAGI.

The chain employs TRBV18 and TRBJ1-2; 11 positions agree with TRBD1. Germline CDR1 and CDR2: KGHSH and LQKENI. The CDR3 extends over 16 amino acids. With 0 bases clipped from V and 8 bases from J, the junction kept 8 bases outside the gene matches. DNA of the CDR3: TGTGCCAGCTCACCACCTGGGACAGGGGGATGGAGAGGCTACACCTTC. This sequence encodes CASSPPGTGGWRGYTF. Combining the CDR3 with reference TRBV18 and TRBJ1-2 gives the whole variable domain NAGVMQNPRHLVRRRGQEARLRCSPMKGHSHVYWYRQLPEEGLKFMVYLQKENIIDESGMPKERFSAEFPKEGPSILRIQQVVRGDSAAYFCASSPPGTGGWRGYTFGSGTRLTVV.

This clone was seen a single time. The chain uses TRBV10-3 and TRBJ1-4, with 7 bases identical to TRBD1. The CDR3 runs 13 residues. Germline-derived CDR1 and CDR2 are ENHRY and SYGVKD. Losses at the gene ends were 11 bases for V and 5 bases for J; bases not matched to a gene: 8. CDR3 DNA: TGTGCCGCGCAGGGGGTAGAAAATGAAAAACTGTTTTTT. Encoded protein: CAAQGVENEKLFF.

The chain couples TRBV7-3 to TRBJ2-1, with D maybe TRBD2 (5 bases). This CDR3 spans 12 amino acids. V lost 2 bases and J lost 13, with 12 bases in between. Germline CDR1 is SGHTA and CDR2 is FQGTGA. The DNA for the CDR3 is TGTGCCAGCAGCTTAGTCGGGGAGTCCCAGTTCTTC. Translation gives CASSLVGESQFF. The variable domain in full, completed from reference TRBV7-3 and TRBJ2-1, reads GAGVSQTPSNKVTEKGKYVELRCDPISGHTALYWYRQSLGQGPEFLIYFQGTGAADDSGLPNDRFFAVRPEGSVSTLKIQRTERGDSAVYLCASSLVGESQFFGPGTRLTVL.

J is TRBJ1-4 and V is TRBV5-1, with D hard to call. The CDR3 spans 15 residues. V was trimmed by 3 bases and J by 1 base, leaving 10 bases between them. Germline lookup yields CDR1 SGHRS and CDR2 YFSETQ. Here the CDR3 DNA reads TGCGCCAGCAGCTGGACTGTGGGAACTAATGAAAAACTGTTTTTT. Its translation is CASSWTVGTNEKLFF.

CDR3 protein: CASSGGTGGGSGANVLTF. The CDR3 DNA reads TGTGCCAGCAGTGGGGGGACAGGGGGAGGATCTGGGGCCAACGTCCTGACTTTC. The chain links TRBV6-1 to TRBJ2-6, with 11 bases aligning to TRBD1. The V and J ends lost 4 bases and 1 base, in that order; junction bases with no gene match: 6. CDR1 is MNHNS and CDR2 is SASEGT in the germline V gene. CDR3 length: 18 amino acids.

The rearrangement joins TRBV27 to TRBJ2-5; tentatively, D is TRBD1 (5 bases). Germline values: CDR1 MNHEY, CDR2 SMNVEV (reference sequence). Trimming pared 5 bases from V and 5 bases from J, leaving 15 bases between. The CDR3 totals 14 residues. CDR3 region: CASSRGQGRETQYF. For the CDR3, the DNA is TGTGCCAGCAGTCGCGGACAAGGTCGGGAGACCCAGTACTTC.

The V and J genes are TRBV3-1 (or the pseudogene TRBV3-2) and TRBJ1-2; perhaps TRBD1 as D (5 bases). The CDR3 is 14 amino acids. Trimming left V 2 bases short and J 8 bases short, with 15 bases between. CDR1 is LGHDT, CDR2 YNNKEL, per germline (reference sequence). CDR3 amino acids: CASSQPGQSNGYTF. The DNA for the CDR3 is TGTGCCAGCAGCCAACCTGGACAATCCAACGGCTACACCTTC.

This clone has only one observation. V usage is TRBV18 and J usage is TRBJ1-1, with D maybe TRBD1 (6 bases). The V and J ends lost 1 base and 0 bases respectively, with 12 bases between them. CDR1 and CDR2 (germline): KGHSH, LQKENI. The CDR3 is 16 amino acids. CDR3 residues: CASSPLWTVMNTEAFF. For the CDR3, the DNA is TGTGCCAGCTCACCACTCTGGACAGTGATGAACACTGAAGCTTTCTTT.

The chain is built from TRBV7-9 and TRBJ1-6, with D unclear. The CDR3 extends over 15 amino acids. V was cut by 1 base and J by 10 bases, with 14 bases left in between. Germline CDR1 reads SEHNR; CDR2 reads FQNEAQ (reference sequence). The CDR3 DNA reads as TGTGCCAGCAGCTTAGGTCGCCCCCAGTCCTCACCCCTCCACTTT. Its protein product is CASSLGRPQSSPLHF.

This clone has a count of ten or more. V is TRBV6-6 and J is TRBJ2-7; D is unclear. CDR1 and CDR2 from the germline V gene are MNHNY and SVGAGI (reference sequence). CDR3 length equals 12 residues. Trimming removed 2 bases at V and 2 bases at J, with 4 bases between. CDR3: CASSYLPYEQYF. The CDR3 DNA follows: TGTGCCAGCAGTTACCTACCCTACGAGCAGTACTTC.

A note on this clone: Other DNA sequences of this sample code for an identical CDR3. The chain has TRBV5-1 and TRBJ2-5, with 8 bases lining up with TRBD1. CDR3 length: 15 residues. The junction had 4 bases not matched to a gene; V was cut back by 1 base and J by 2 bases. From germline, CDR1 is SGHRS and CDR2 YFSETQ. The CDR3 is CASSLFGQGQETQYF. DNA of the CDR3: TGCGCCAGCAGCTTGTTTGGACAGGGTCAAGAGACCCAGTACTTC.

This clone appeared a few times. This sequence joins TRBV11-2 and TRBJ2-1, with 11 bases aligning to TRBD2. The CDR3 is 16 residues long. Germline V lookup: CDR1 SGHAT, CDR2 FQNNGV. The V segment lost 1 base and the J segment 6 bases; nucleotides outside the gene matches: 5. CDR3 amino acids: CASSLVRLAGGNEQFF. The CDR3 DNA follows: TGTGCCAGCAGCTTAGTCCGTCTAGCGGGGGGCAATGAGCAGTTCTTC. The entire variable domain, with the rest obtained from reference TRBV11-2 and TRBJ2-1, is as follows: EAGVAQSPRYKIIEKRQSVAFWCNPISGHATLYWYQQILGQGPKLLIQFQNNGVVDDSQLPKDRFSAERLKGVDSTLKIQPAKLEDSAVYLCASSLVRLAGGNEQFFGPGTRLTVL.

This clone showed up many times. Written as DNA, the CDR3 is TGTGCCAGCAGCTCAACCGCGGGCAGGCTGAACACTGAAGCTTTCTTT. It encodes CASSSTAGRLNTEAFF. V gene TRBV7-9 combines with J gene TRBJ1-1, with D hard to call. The CDR3 contains 16 residues. V was trimmed by 4 bases and J by 0 bases, leaving 15 bases between them. Germline V gives CDR1 SEHNR, CDR2 FQNEAQ (reference sequence).